Reported below is one TCR beta chain. The antigen remains undetermined. TCRdb called the 5' RACE reads again in MiXCR, with one record for every CDR3 protein. This sample has about 190,000 distinct CDR3 sequences, with 15% to 20% found just once. The germline gives CDR1 SGHTA, CDR2 FQGTGA. The V gene lost 4 bases and the J gene lost 9 bases, with 10 bases spanning the gap. The CDR3 contains 12 residues. The data derive from a study of identical twins. Study-wide findings and caveats: Out-of-frame alpha sequences that twins shared showed excess low generation probability.

This sample was shared with a second study, whose subject was T cells expressing NK-cell markers.

The specimen sequenced was CD8+ T cells sorted from blood. The receptor comes from a woman under 30 in good health. The V gene is TRBV7-3, the J gene TRBJ2-1; TRBD1 might be the D (5 bases). The DNA for the CDR3 is TGTGCCAGCAGCTCTCAGGGAAGTGAGCAGTTCTTC. Protein: CASSSQGSEQFF. The full variable domain, in which reference TRBV7-3 and TRBJ2-1 provide the parts outside the CDR3, is GAGVSQTPSNKVTEKGKYVELRCDPISGHTALYWYRQSLGQGPEFLIYFQGTGAADDSGLPNDRFFAVRPEGSVSTLKIQRTERGDSAVYLCASSSQGSEQFFGPGTRLTVL.